This is a list of T cell receptor beta chains from one sample in a study of T cell responses to AZD1222 COVID-19 vaccine. The data were produced by immunoSEQ multiplex PCR, yet TCRdb's version contains in-frame clones alone and is incomplete. The table records 150,000 to 200,000 clones, around nine tenths of them present only once. The material was peripheral blood, obtained 28 days after the second AZD1222 dose. Source of these receptors: an adult who received the AZD1222 COVID-19 vaccine. Both conserved end residues are part of each CDR3. D genes are given only for firm matches. Where a row states a size, it is once, few, many or the class of an expanded clone; other rows omit it.

>TRBJ2-3|TRBV5-1|NA|TRBD2
TGCGCCAGCAGCTTGGAGGCGGGGGATTCAGATACGCAGTATTTT
CASSLEAGDSDTQYF
>TRBJ1-6|TRBV12-3/TRBV12-4|NA|NA
TGTGCCAGCAGTACTGGGATACCCCTCCACTTT
CASSTGIPLHF
>TRBJ2-1|TRBV5-1|NA|NA
TGCGCCAGCAGCTTGTTCGGGACCTCCTACAATGAGCAGTTCTTC
CASSLFGTSYNEQFF
>TRBJ2-3|TRBV4-1|NA|NA
TGCGCCAGCAGCCAGACAGCGGCTAGCACAGATACGCAGTATTTT
CASSQTAASTDTQYF
>TRBJ2-3|TRBV12-5|NA|TRBD1
TGTGCTAGTGGCACAGGGGAAGGTGGTAACACAGATACGCAGTATTTT
CASGTGEGGNTDTQYF
>TRBJ2-2|TRBV7-3|NA|NA
TGTGCCAGCAGCCGCCCCCCCGGGACAGGGGAGCTGTTTTTT
CASSRPPGTGELFF
>TRBJ2-5|TRBV7-8|once|TRBD2
TGTGCCAGCAGCTTCCGCGGGGGATACCAAGAGACCCAGTACTTC
CASSFRGGYQETQYF
>TRBJ2-7|TRBV5-1|NA|TRBD1
TGCGCCAGCAGCCTAGGACAGGCGACCTACGAGCAGTACTTC
CASSLGQATYEQYF
>TRBJ1-3|TRBV14|NA|NA
TGTGCCAGCAGCCAAGCGTTGGGCAACTCTGGAAACACCATATATTTT
CASSQALGNSGNTIYF
>TRBJ2-6|TRBV6-5|NA|NA
TGTGCCAGCAGTACGACAGGTAGTGGGGCCAACGTCCTGACTTTC
CASSTTGSGANVLTF
>TRBJ1-2|TRBV27|NA|TRBD1
TGTGCCAGCAAAACCGGGACAGGAAATTCCTATGGCTACACCTTC
CASKTGTGNSYGYTF
>TRBJ1-1|TRBV19|NA|NA
TGTGCCAGCCAATCTACAGCGAACACTGAAGCTTTCTTT
CASQSTANTEAFF
>TRBJ1-1|TRBV27|NA|TRBD1
TGTGCCAGCAAAATAGCAGACAGGGCGGCTGAAGCTTTCTTT
CASKIADRAAEAFF
>TRBJ1-1|TRBV5-1|NA|NA
TGCGCCAGCAGCCGAGACTTGAACACTGAAGCTTTCTTT
CASSRDLNTEAFF
>TRBJ2-1|TRBV2|NA|NA
TGTGCCAGCAGGACCTTTGAGCAGTTCTTC
CASRTFEQFF
>TRBJ1-5|TRBV15|NA|NA
TGTGCCACCAGCGAGAACGGGAATCAGCCCCAGCATTTT
CATSENGNQPQHF
>TRBJ1-4|TRBV6-5|NA|NA
TGTGCCAGCAGTTATCTAACCGGTGGTGAAAAACTGTTTTTT
CASSYLTGGEKLFF
>TRBJ2-3|TRBV6-4|NA|TRBD2
TGTGCCAGCAGTGATAGCGGGGGGGCCGTCACGCAGTATTTT
CASSDSGGAVTQYF
>TRBJ1-2|TRBV6-5|NA|NA
TGTGCCAGCAGGTTGGCAGACTATGGCTACACCTTC
CASRLADYGYTF
>TRBJ2-5|TRBV3-1/TRBV3-2|NA|NA
TGTGCCAGCAGCCAAGAACCTAGAAGAGAGACCCAGTACTTC
CASSQEPRRETQYF
>TRBJ2-4|TRBV6-6|NA|NA
TGTGCCAGCAGTTACTCGAATGGGGTGAACATTCAGTACTTC
CASSYSNGVNIQYF
>TRBJ2-7|TRBV5-1|NA|NA
TGCGCCAGCAGCCCCCAAACGGGCGGCGGTCCCTACGAGCAGTACTTC
CASSPQTGGGPYEQYF
>TRBJ2-7|TRBV12-3/TRBV12-4|NA|NA
TGTGCCAGCAGTTTGGACGGGGCCTACGAGCAGTACTTC
CASSLDGAYEQYF
>TRBJ2-7|TRBV7-2|few|TRBD1
TGTGCCAGCAGCCGTATTATAGGGACAGGGGGCGAGGTCGAGCAGTACTTC
CASSRIIGTGGEVEQYF
>TRBJ1-6|TRBV19|once|NA
TGTGCCAGTAGTATCCGGTCAGGGTCACCCCTCCACTTT
CASSIRSGSPLHF
>TRBJ1-4|TRBV30|NA|TRBD1
TGTGCCTGGAGTACACAGGGGAGAGGTGAAAAACTGTTTTTT
CAWSTQGRGEKLFF
>TRBJ1-2|TRBV9|NA|NA
TGTGCCAGCAGCCCACCGGGGCCACACTATGGCTACACCTTC
CASSPPGPHYGYTF
>TRBJ1-6|TRBV7-2|NA|NA
TGTGCCAGCAGCTTCCGATCAGGGGCCAATTCACCCCTCCACTTT
CASSFRSGANSPLHF
>TRBJ1-2|TRBV2|NA|TRBD1
TGTGCCAGCAGTCGGGACAGACAAAACTATGGCTACACCTTC
CASSRDRQNYGYTF
>TRBJ1-2|TRBV6-5|NA|TRBD1
TGTGCCAGCAGACGAAGCAGGGGGTATGGCTACACCTTC
CASRRSRGYGYTF
>TRBJ2-7|TRBV11-2|NA|TRBD1
TGTGCCAGCAGCCCCCGGACAGGGGGCGTTTGGTACGAGCAGTACTTC
CASSPRTGGVWYEQYF
>TRBJ2-5|TRBV19|once|NA
TGTGCCAGTAGTATCAGGCACCAAGAGACCCAGTACTTC
CASSIRHQETQYF
>TRBJ2-3|TRBV2|few|TRBD2
TGTGCCAGCAGTGATCCCACGGGGGGGACGATTAATACGCAGTATTTT
CASSDPTGGTINTQYF
>TRBJ2-5|TRBV7-6|NA|TRBD2
TGTGCCAGCAGCTTAGAGCGGGGGGGCTGGGAGACCCAGTACTTC
CASSLERGGWETQYF
>TRBJ1-5|TRBV21-1|NA|NA
TGTGCCAGCAGCAAAGGTCCCGAATTCAGAAGCAATCAGCCCCAGCATTTT
CASSKGPEFRSNQPQHF
>TRBJ2-7|TRBV6-1|NA|NA
TGTGCCAGCAGTGACAGGGTCAACGAGCAGTACTTC
CASSDRVNEQYF
>TRBJ2-3|TRBV6-5|NA|TRBD2
TGTGCCAGCAGCACTAGCGGGGGGGGCACAGATACGCAGTATTTT
CASSTSGGGTDTQYF
>TRBJ1-5|TRBV19|NA|NA
TGTGCCAGTAGTATCAGGGTTAGCCAGCCCCAGCATTTT
CASSIRVSQPQHF
>TRBJ1-2|TRBV6-5|NA|NA
TGTGCCAGCAGTTACTCGACCGCTTCCGGGGCCGGAGGCTACACCTTC
CASSYSTASGAGGYTF
>TRBJ2-1|TRBV7-9|NA|NA
TGTGCCAGCAGCATCTGGGGTTTTGGGCAGTTCTTC
CASSIWGFGQFF
>TRBJ1-1|TRBV19|NA|NA
TGTGCCAGTAGTATCTATGGGGAGGACACTGAAGCTTTCTTT
CASSIYGEDTEAFF
>TRBJ1-6|TRBV6-5|once|NA
TGTGCCAGCAGTTACTCGACGGGGGATGGAGATTCACCCCTCCACTTT
CASSYSTGDGDSPLHF
>TRBJ2-7|TRBV7-6|NA|NA
TGTGCCAGCAGCTCCCTGGCGGGGTCCCTGTTATACGAGCAGTACTTC
CASSSLAGSLLYEQYF
>TRBJ2-3|TRBV7-3|few|TRBD1
TGTGCCAGCAGCATTACAGGGGGCGGCCTGAATACGCAGTATTTT
CASSITGGGLNTQYF
>TRBJ2-7|TRBV5-1|once|NA
TGCGCCAGCGCCCCCTTAATTGAGGGGTCCTACGAGCAGTACTTC
CASAPLIEGSYEQYF
>TRBJ1-6|TRBV5-4|NA|TRBD1
TGTGCCAGCAGCTTGCCGGGACAGGGGCTTTTAGCACCCCTCCACTTT
CASSLPGQGLLAPLHF
>TRBJ1-4|TRBV5-1|NA|NA
TGCGCCAGCAGTGGTGATGAAAAACTGTTTTTT
CASSGDEKLFF
>TRBJ2-2|TRBV7-2|NA|NA
TGTGCCAGCAGCGTAGGAATAAACACCGGGGAGCTGTTTTTT
CASSVGINTGELFF
>TRBJ1-4|TRBV19|NA|NA
TGTGCCAGTACCGGGACACGGACTGCAACTAATGAAAAACTGTTTTTT
CASTGTRTATNEKLFF
>TRBJ1-2|TRBV19|NA|NA
TGTGCCAGTAGTATGGGGCAGGGCGATGGCTACACCTTC
CASSMGQGDGYTF
>TRBJ1-2|TRBV7-9|NA|NA
TGTGCCAGCAGATTTACAGCGGCAGACGGCTACACCTTC
CASRFTAADGYTF
>TRBJ2-3|TRBV18|NA|TRBD1
TGTGCCAGCTCACCACTCCCGGGACAGGGGACAGATACGCAGTATTTT
CASSPLPGQGTDTQYF
>TRBJ1-2|TRBV3-1/TRBV3-2|NA|NA
TGTGCCAGCAGCCAGGGCCCTAACTATGGCTACACCTTC
CASSQGPNYGYTF